This TCR beta chain emerged from a study of blood T cells in healthy people across ages. Primers used in a second PCR of roughly 6 to 11 cycles were a sample-barcoded 5' primer and a J-beta primer mix. From the 5' RACE reads, TCRdb called clonotypes with MiXCR, one entry per CDR3 protein. The table lists 600,000 to 850,000 distinct CDR3 sequences, 25% of them singletons. There are 16 residues in the CDR3. CDR1 is SGHKS, CDR2 YYEKEE, per germline (reference sequence). This clonotype was found a few times. The same sample was also studied in work on T cells of mothers and their children.

The V call is TRBV5-5, the J call TRBJ2-5; possibly TRBD1 for D (5 bases). The closer fit of TRBJ2-1 to the DNA end suggests the J call may be wrong. The sample was blood. This receptor was identified in a boy between 5 and 17 years old in good health. DNA for the CDR3: TGTGCCAGCAGCCGCTACAGGAGAATTTACTACAATGAGCAGTTCTTC. Translating it yields CASSRYRRIYYNEQFF.